These 15 T cell receptor beta chains came from one sample sequenced in a study of vaccination and CD4 T cells after COVID-19. No antigen has been identified for these receptors. Scientists ran DNA taken from cultured CD4+ T cells through the Oncomine TCR Beta short-read assay for sequencing. In TCRdb, the PCR reads were re-called with MiXCR into one record per CDR3 protein. The sample lists fewer than 20,000 distinct CDR3 sequences, 52% occurring once. As to treatment: roughly ten-day PBMC culture with coronavirus spike peptide pools or control peptides (ViraFEST assay). The sequenced sample was CD4+ T cells from blood, cultured in vitro. The source is a human donor who had recovered from COVID-19.

The rearrangement uses TRBV20-1 and TRBJ2-7; D is uncertain. Germline CDR1 is DFQATT and CDR2 is SNEGSKA (reference sequence). The CDR3 is made up of 14 amino acids. V lost 4 bases to trimming and J lost 4 bases, with 17 bases between them. The CDR3 DNA reads TGCAGTGCTACCAAAGACTCCCAGTATTACGAGCAGTACTTC. Translating gives CSATKDSQYYEQYF.

This clonotype showed up just once. V is TRBV28 and J is TRBJ2-2, with 7 bases fitting TRBD1. With V trimmed by 9 bases and J by 5 bases, 12 bases remained unmatched. Germline V gene lookup returns CDR1 MDHEN and CDR2 SYDVKM. The CDR3 contains 15 residues. CDR3 sequence (DNA): TGTGCCAGTACACAGGGGTCTGTAGGAACCGGGGAGCTGTTTTTT. Translated, it gives CASTQGSVGTGELFF.

The V gene is TRBV2, the J gene TRBJ1-1; TRBD1 matches at 12 bases. The CDR3 has 17 residues. The J segment lost 4 bases and the V segment lost 6 bases, leaving 12 bases of the junction unmatched. Germline V gene sequence: CDR1 SNHLY, CDR2 FYNNEI. The CDR3 region is CASRVGGTGGVSTEAFF. The DNA of the CDR3 is TGTGCCAGCAGGGTAGGAGGGACAGGGGGCGTCAGCACTGAAGCTTTCTTT.

The chain combines TRBV6-2 or TRBV6-3 with TRBJ2-7; a weak D match, TRBD1 (6 bases). CDR3 length: 14 residues. Germline V gene sequence: CDR1 MNHEY, CDR2 SVGEGT. V lost 6 bases and J 2 bases, leaving 14 bases between the germline ends. CDR3 sequence (DNA): TGTGCCAGCAGCTACCAAAGGGGGACCTACGAGCAGTACTTC. This translates into CASSYQRGTYEQYF.

This clonotype occurred a few times. The chain carries TRBV7-2 and TRBJ1-1; 9 nucleotides match TRBD1. This CDR3 is 13 amino acids long. V lost 5 bases and J lost 4; bases outside the gene matches: 2. Germline CDR1 reads SGHTA; CDR2 reads FQGNSA. The CDR3: CASSEQGATEAFF. In DNA, the CDR3 is TGTGCCAGCAGCGAACAGGGGGCCACTGAAGCTTTCTTT. The full variable domain, its missing parts supplied by reference TRBV7-2 and TRBJ1-1, is GAGVSQSPSNKVTEKGKDVELRCDPISGHTALYWYRQSLGQGLEFLIYFQGNSAPDKSGLPSDRFSAERTGGSVSTLTIQRTQQEDSAVYLCASSEQGATEAFFGQGTRLTVV.

This clonotype occurred a few times. This chain connects TRBV7-6 to TRBJ2-2, with 7 bases fitting TRBD1. With V trimmed by 0 bases and J by 6 bases, 4 bases remained unmatched. The CDR3 consists of 15 residues. Germline CDR1 is SGHVS and CDR2 is FNYEAQ. The CDR3 region has the DNA TGTGCCAGCAGCTTAGCCGACAGGGTGGCCGGGGAGCTGTTTTTT. Residues: CASSLADRVAGELFF.

The chain carries TRBV7-2 and TRBJ1-2, with D possibly TRBD1 on 6 matching bases. This CDR3 is built from 15 residues. V lost 5 bases and J 2 bases, leaving 15 bases between the germline ends. Germline V lookup: CDR1 SGHTA, CDR2 FQGNSA. The CDR3 DNA sequence: TGTGCCAGCAGCCCAAGACAGGTCCTCAACTATGGCTACACCTTC. This translates into CASSPRQVLNYGYTF.

This chain uses TRBV5-4 with TRBJ1-1; D is perhaps TRBD1 (5 bases). This CDR3 has 14 residues. V was shortened by 0 bases and J by 3 bases, with 9 bases between the two germline ends. Germline assignment: CDR1 SGHNT and CDR2 YYREEE (reference sequence). The DNA of the CDR3 is TGTGCCAGCAGCTTGGGGAGAGGGGACACTGAAGCTTTCTTT. Translated, it gives CASSLGRGDTEAFF.

The rearrangement links TRBV12-3 or TRBV12-4 to TRBJ2-7; D remains ambiguous. Trimming left V 0 bases short and J 5 bases short, with 2 bases between. The CDR3 has 11 residues. The CDR3 loop is CASSLANEQYF. CDR3 in DNA: TGTGCCAGCAGTTTAGCAAACGAGCAGTACTTC.

The J gene is TRBJ2-3, the V gene TRBV11-2; D may be TRBD1 or TRBD2 (5 bases each). This CDR3 is built from 14 residues. Trimming cost V 5 bases and J 6 bases, with 15 bases left between them. CDR1 is SGHAT and CDR2 is FQNNGV in the germline V gene. The CDR3 coding sequence is TGTGCCAGCAGCGAGGGGTACGGTGCGGATACGCAGTATTTT. Translated: CASSEGYGADTQYF. Full variable domain (missing parts from reference TRBV11-2 and TRBJ2-3): EAGVAQSPRYKIIEKRQSVAFWCNPISGHATLYWYQQILGQGPKLLIQFQNNGVVDDSQLPKDRFSAERLKGVDSTLKIQPAKLEDSAVYLCASSEGYGADTQYFGPGTRLTVL.

The rearrangement links TRBV20-1 to TRBJ2-7, with D perhaps TRBD2 (6 bases). CDR1 is DFQATT, CDR2 SNEGSKA, per germline (reference sequence). The V end was cut by 1 base, the J end by 5 bases, with 18 bases between. The CDR3 is made up of 15 amino acids. In DNA, the CDR3 is TGCAGTGCTAGAGGTAGGGACTCCGAATCCCACGAGCAGTACTTC. Translated: CSARGRDSESHEQYF.

This sequence joins TRBV4-3 and TRBJ1-5; D remains ambiguous. Trimming removed 0 bases at V and 0 bases at J, with 12 bases between. CDR1 and CDR2 (germline): LGHNA, YSLEER. This CDR3 has 17 amino acids. The CDR3 region has the DNA TGCGCCAGCAGCCAAGATGTAGGGAGTTATAGCAATCAGCCCCAGCATTTT. Amino acid sequence: CASSQDVGSYSNQPQHF.

This sequence joins TRBV6-2 or TRBV6-3 and TRBJ1-5; D possibly corresponds to TRBD1 (5 bases). V lost 0 bases, J lost 7 bases, and 13 bases lay in between. Germline CDR1 is MNHEY and CDR2 is SVGEGT. The CDR3 runs to 15 residues. The CDR3 region has the DNA TGTGCCAGCAGTTACTCGAGGTCAGGGCGACAGCCCCAGCATTTT. It is translated as CASSYSRSGRQPQHF.

This chain connects TRBV12-3 or TRBV12-4 to TRBJ2-2; D is unresolved. V was shortened by 6 bases and J by 3 bases, with 11 bases between the two germline ends. The CDR3 covers 14 residues. CDR3 protein: CASSRRQDTGELFF. Written as DNA, the CDR3 is TGTGCCAGCAGCAGACGTCAGGACACCGGGGAGCTGTTTTTT.

Only one count was recorded for this clonotype. The chain combines TRBV7-9 with TRBJ1-3, with a weak D call TRBD1 (5 bases). In germline, CDR1 is SEHNR, CDR2 FQNEAQ (reference sequence). The CDR3 is made up of 15 amino acids. Between the trimmed V and J ends, which lost 5 bases and 0 bases, there was a span of 11 bases. The CDR3 protein is CASSPGSSSGNTIYF. In nucleotides, the CDR3 is TGTGCCAGCAGCCCAGGGTCTAGCTCTGGAAACACCATATATTTT.